The 22 T cell receptor beta chains in this list originate from one sample, sequenced in a study of Graves' ophthalmopathy and Graves' hyperthyroidism. Amplification from RNA transcripts yielded the TCR beta CDR3 regions. HTBI primers were employed in first-round RT-PCR, then a second-round multiplex PCR followed. TCRdb redid the calling of the multiplex PCR reads with MiXCR, one entry per CDR3 protein. The sample lists roughly 480,000 distinct CDR3 sequences; approximately 14% were seen once. The sample was blood. Receptors originate from a woman aged 30 to 39 with Graves' ophthalmopathy.

This clonotype was observed at least ten times. This chain links TRBV20-1 with TRBJ1-1; D is possibly TRBD1 (5 bases). CDR1 DFQATT and CDR2 SNEGSKA come from the germline V gene (reference sequence). V was trimmed by 2 bases and J by 5 bases, leaving 15 bases between them. The CDR3 contains 14 residues. CDR3 sequence: CSARSRAGWTEAFF. The CDR3 DNA sequence: TGCAGTGCTAGATCCCGGGCAGGGTGGACTGAAGCTTTCTTT.

The gene calls are TRBV9 and TRBJ2-7; D possibly corresponds to TRBD2 (6 bases). The ends were cut back, 3 bases at V and 2 bases at J, with 15 bases in the middle. The germline V gene has CDR1 SGDLS and CDR2 YYNGEE. The CDR3 runs 15 residues. CDR3 in DNA: TGTGCCAGCAGCGAAGGCGGGGAAATGACCTACGAGCAGTACTTC. Protein sequence: CASSEGGEMTYEQYF.

There are many counts of this clonotype. The chain has TRBV10-3 and TRBJ2-7; D uncertain. Germline V gives CDR1 ENHRY, CDR2 SYGVKD. This CDR3 is 15 amino acids long. The germline V and J ends were trimmed by 4 bases and 3 bases, with 16 bases remaining between them. The CDR3 DNA sequence: TGTGCCATCAGTGTAGGAACTTCCATCGGCTACGAGCAGTACTTC. This encodes CAISVGTSIGYEQYF.

About this clonotype: One base away lies a much larger clone, so this may be a sequencing read error. The gene calls are TRBV7-2 and TRBJ1-1, with 7 bases matching TRBD1. CDR3 size: 14 residues. Germline V gene sequence: CDR1 SGHTA, CDR2 FQGNSA. The CDR3 DNA sequence: TGTGCCAGCAGCTTCTACAGGGGAAAGGCTGAAGCTTGCTTT. It specifies CASSFYRGKAEACF.

There are a few counts of this clonotype. The rearrangement links TRBV28 to TRBJ2-7; D is possibly TRBD2 (5 bases). This CDR3 is built from 16 residues. The V end was cut by 5 bases, the J end by 3 bases, with 20 bases between. The germline V gene has CDR1 MDHEN and CDR2 SYDVKM. The CDR3 DNA is TGTGCCAGCAGTCAACGGGGAAGCGGAGAATTCTACGAGCAGTACTTC. It encodes CASSQRGSGEFYEQYF.

This clonotype occurred many times. The chain carries TRBV24-1 and TRBJ2-2; TRBD2 is a possible D gene (6 bases). Germline V gene data show CDR1 as KGHDR and CDR2 as SFDVKD. The V end lost 4 bases, the J end lost 3 bases, and 17 bases lay between the germline ends. The CDR3 is made up of 17 amino acids. CDR3 in DNA: TGTGCCACCAGTGAATCCGGCGGGGCTACGGACACCGGGGAGCTGTTTTTT. Encoded protein: CATSESGGATDTGELFF.

This clonotype was recorded a few times. With a much larger clone just one base away, this may be a read error. The genes are TRBV10-3 and TRBJ2-6, with 9 positions matching TRBD1. The CDR3 contains 16 residues. V shed 10 bases and J 0 bases; nucleotides not matched to a gene: 7. CDR1 is ENHRY and CDR2 is SYGVKD in the germline V gene. The CDR3 coding sequence is TGTGCCAACAAACCGACAGGGGGCTCTGGGGCCAACGTCCTGACTTTC. Amino acids: CANKPTGGSGANVLTF.

This clonotype has at least ten counts. J is TRBJ1-1 and V is TRBV6-5; the D gene is possibly TRBD1 (6 bases). Between the trimmed V and J ends, which lost 4 bases and 4 bases, there was a span of 13 bases. From germline, CDR1 is MNHEY and CDR2 SVGAGI. The CDR3 runs 14 residues. DNA for the CDR3: TGTGCCAGCAGTTCAGCTCAGGGGAGCACTGAAGCTTTCTTT. This gives the protein CASSSAQGSTEAFF.

This clonotype was detected many times. The rearrangement uses TRBV27 and TRBJ1-5, with 7 bases lining up with TRBD1. CDR1 and CDR2 (germline): MNHEY, SMNVEV (reference sequence). V lost 1 base, J lost 6 bases, and 12 bases stayed unmatched. CDR3 length: 17 amino acids. The CDR3 spells CASSLLRAGGIGQPQHF. The DNA for the CDR3 is TGTGCCAGCAGTTTATTAAGGGCAGGGGGTATTGGTCAGCCCCAGCATTTT.

This clonotype was recorded at least ten times. This chain connects TRBV7-9 to TRBJ1-5; D remains ambiguous. Deletions cut 4 bases from V and 1 base from J, with 8 bases between. Germline CDR1 is SEHNR and CDR2 is FQNEAQ (reference sequence). This CDR3 comprises 14 residues. The CDR3 DNA reads TGTGCCAGCAGCTGGGGTGCAAGCAATCAGCCCCAGCATTTT. It yields the protein CASSWGASNQPQHF.

Many counts were recorded for this clonotype. The chain combines TRBV24-1 with TRBJ2-5, with a possible D match to TRBD1 (5 bases). Germline lookup yields CDR1 KGHDR and CDR2 SFDVKD. Trimming removed 3 bases from V and 2 bases from J, with 6 bases in between. The CDR3 runs 13 residues. The DNA for the CDR3 is TGTGCCACCAGTGATACAGGTCAAGAGACCCAGTACTTC. This codes for CATSDTGQETQYF.

V and J are TRBV5-1 and TRBJ2-4, with 12 bases identical to TRBD2. Germline values: CDR1 SGHRS, CDR2 YFSETQ. This CDR3 contains 16 residues. Trimming removed 4 bases from V and 2 bases from J; junction bases left unmatched: 4. CDR3 in amino acids: CASSQLAGGSKNIQYF. The CDR3 DNA is TGCGCCAGCAGCCAACTAGCGGGGGGTTCCAAAAACATTCAGTACTTC.

This clonotype was picked up many times. The V and J genes are TRBV6-2 or TRBV6-3 and TRBJ2-7; TRBD2 might be the D (6 bases). V was pared by 0 bases and J by 0 bases, with 6 bases between. There are 14 residues in the CDR3. CDR1 and CDR2 (germline): MNHEY, SVGEGT. The CDR3 here is CASSYSTSSYEQYF. CDR3 bases: TGTGCCAGCAGTTACTCGACTAGCTCCTACGAGCAGTACTTC.

The chain carries TRBV5-1 and TRBJ1-1; a possible D gene is TRBD1 (5 bases). Germline V CDR1 and CDR2: SGHRS, YFSETQ. Trimming pared 0 bases from V and 4 bases from J, leaving 10 bases between. The length of the CDR3 is 14 residues. The CDR3 DNA reads TGCGCCAGCAGCTTGGACGGGGCGGGCACTGAAGCTTTCTTT. It codes for CASSLDGAGTEAFF.

This clonotype was picked up many times. This chain connects TRBV12-3 or TRBV12-4 to TRBJ2-7; D gene uncertain. V dropped 3 bases and J dropped 1 base, with 7 bases sitting between them. This CDR3 has 13 residues. CDR3 nucleotide sequence: TGTGCCAGCAGTTTTTCCCATTCCTACGAGCAGTACTTC. This sequence encodes CASSFSHSYEQYF.

There are many counts of this clonotype. The chain carries TRBV9 and TRBJ2-5; the match to TRBD1 covers 8 bases. Germline loops: CDR1 SGDLS, CDR2 YYNGEE. V shed 3 bases and J 2 bases; nucleotides not matched to a gene: 6. This CDR3 region has 15 residues. CDR3 nucleotide sequence: TGTGCCAGCAGCGAACTGACAGGGGTTCAAGAGACCCAGTACTTC. Protein product: CASSELTGVQETQYF.

This clonotype was seen repeatedly, ten times or more. This chain connects TRBV6-1 to TRBJ2-7; TRBD1 is a possible D gene (6 bases). The CDR3 sequence is 13 residues long. The germline V gene encodes CDR1 MNHNS and CDR2 SASEGT. V shed 3 bases and J shed 5 bases, with 11 bases lying between them. CDR3 residues: CASSDAGVHEQYF. The CDR3, as DNA: TGTGCCAGCAGTGATGCAGGGGTCCACGAGCAGTACTTC.

At least ten counts were recorded for this clonotype. This rearrangement joins TRBV7-2 to TRBJ2-7; the D is unclear. This CDR3 comprises 13 residues. Trimming pared 3 bases from V and 3 bases from J, leaving 9 bases between. The germline V gene encodes CDR1 SGHTA and CDR2 FQGNSA. The CDR3 DNA reads TGTGCCAGCAGCTTGACGCAGTTCTACGAGCAGTACTTC. Translating gives CASSLTQFYEQYF.

This clonotype showed up many times. V is TRBV15 and J is TRBJ2-5, with 10 bases identical to TRBD1. Germline trimming cut 3 bases from V and 3 bases from J; bases unmatched to any gene: 13. The CDR3 has 18 residues. From germline, CDR1 is LNHNV and CDR2 YYDKDF (reference sequence). Here the CDR3 reads CATSRSPSDRGRKETQYF. The CDR3 region has the DNA TGTGCCACCAGCAGGTCTCCCTCTGACAGGGGGCGCAAAGAGACCCAGTACTTC.

This clonotype was found many times. This chain joins TRBV11-2 and TRBJ2-4; no definite D call. Germline values: CDR1 SGHAT, CDR2 FQNNGV. Trimming removed 1 base from V and 6 bases from J, with 10 bases in between. This CDR3 region has 14 residues. The CDR3 DNA reads as TGTGCCAGCAGCTTAGGCGCAGCTATAAACATTCAGTACTTC. Translated: CASSLGAAINIQYF.

This clonotype was seen ten or more times. J is TRBJ2-5 and V is TRBV2; no firm D call. The V end was cut by 6 bases, the J end by 4 bases, with 18 bases between. The CDR3 runs 15 residues. The germline gives CDR1 SNHLY, CDR2 FYNNEI. DNA of the CDR3: TGTGCCAGCAGGGATCAAACGAGACGGACAGAGACCCAGTACTTC. It translates to CASRDQTRRTETQYF.

A few counts support this clonotype. The gene calls are TRBV30 and TRBJ1-2; 10 bases are shared with TRBD1. The germline gives CDR1 GTSNPN, CDR2 SVGIG (reference sequence). The CDR3 runs 12 residues. J gave up 4 bases and V 8 bases, and 4 bases lay outside the gene matches. CDR3 coding DNA: TGTGCCGTGGGACAGGGGATCTATGGCTACACCTTC. It specifies CAVGQGIYGYTF.